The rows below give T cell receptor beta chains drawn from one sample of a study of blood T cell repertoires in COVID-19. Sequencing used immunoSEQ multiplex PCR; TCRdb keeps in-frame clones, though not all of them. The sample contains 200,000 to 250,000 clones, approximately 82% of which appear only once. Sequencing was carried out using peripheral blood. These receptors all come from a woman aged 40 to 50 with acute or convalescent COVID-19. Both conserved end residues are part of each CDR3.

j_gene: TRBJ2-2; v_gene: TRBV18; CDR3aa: CASSRDRANTGELFF
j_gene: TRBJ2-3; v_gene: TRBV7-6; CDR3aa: CASSLRVLAGVTDTQYF
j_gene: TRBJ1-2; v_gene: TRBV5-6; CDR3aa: CASSFSDRAYGYTF
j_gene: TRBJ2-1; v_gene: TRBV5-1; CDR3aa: CASSLSVGGPGQGSYNEQFF
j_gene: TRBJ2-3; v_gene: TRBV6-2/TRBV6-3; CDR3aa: CASSYSKREGRWGTQYF
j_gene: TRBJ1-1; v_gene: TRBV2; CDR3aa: CASIGTGVEAFF
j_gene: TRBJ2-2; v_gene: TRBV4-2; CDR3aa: CASSQVGGVTTSGYTGELFF
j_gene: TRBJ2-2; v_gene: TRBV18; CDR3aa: CASSPDGGGELFF
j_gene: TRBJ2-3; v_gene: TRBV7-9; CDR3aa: CASGLGADTQYF
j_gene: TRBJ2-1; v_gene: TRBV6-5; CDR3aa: CASSYNGLGVGEQFF
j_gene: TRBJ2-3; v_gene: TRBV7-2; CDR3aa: CASRGTSGSADTQYF
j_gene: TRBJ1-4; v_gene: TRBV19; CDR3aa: CASSNRDREYGKLFF
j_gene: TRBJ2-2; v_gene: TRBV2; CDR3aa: CASSPLGLAATGELFF
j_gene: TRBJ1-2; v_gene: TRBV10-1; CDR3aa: CASSGGTNYGYTF
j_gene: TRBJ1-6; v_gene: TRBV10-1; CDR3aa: CASSEPGTPSSYNSPLHF
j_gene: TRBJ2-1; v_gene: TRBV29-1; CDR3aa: CSVDPGLLGGYSYNEQFF
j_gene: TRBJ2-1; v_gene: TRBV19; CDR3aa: CASSRGGYNEQFF
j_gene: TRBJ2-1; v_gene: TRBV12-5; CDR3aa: CASGLRSLADGKRQFF
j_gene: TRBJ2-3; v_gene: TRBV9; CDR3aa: CASSARLAGGTDTQYF
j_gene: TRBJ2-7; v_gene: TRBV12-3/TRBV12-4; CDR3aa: CASRTGGREQYF
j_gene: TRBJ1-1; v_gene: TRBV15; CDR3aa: CATTAGSENTEAFF
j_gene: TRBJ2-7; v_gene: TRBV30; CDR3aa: CAWSVDSSYEQYF
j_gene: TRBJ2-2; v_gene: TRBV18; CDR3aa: CASSPQQNTGELFF
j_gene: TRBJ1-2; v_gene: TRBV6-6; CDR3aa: CASSYGQLKSNYGYTF
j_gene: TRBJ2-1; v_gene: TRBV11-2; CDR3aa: CASSLAGGSYNEQFF
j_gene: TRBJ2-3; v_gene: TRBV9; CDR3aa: CASSDGTSGGSTDTQYF
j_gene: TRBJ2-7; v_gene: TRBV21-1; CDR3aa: CASSKGPGPQADEQYF
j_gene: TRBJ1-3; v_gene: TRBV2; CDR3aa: CASSPGRGSYSGNTIYF
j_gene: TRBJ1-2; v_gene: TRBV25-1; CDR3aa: CAILHDYGYTF
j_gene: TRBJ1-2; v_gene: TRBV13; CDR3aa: CASSLDWRRQGGGYTF
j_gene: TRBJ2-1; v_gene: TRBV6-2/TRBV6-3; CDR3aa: CASSYPRLAGGRGEQFF
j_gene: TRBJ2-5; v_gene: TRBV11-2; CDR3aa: CASSPTTSVSGETQYF
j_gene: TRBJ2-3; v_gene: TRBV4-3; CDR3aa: CASSPGTVRTDTQYF
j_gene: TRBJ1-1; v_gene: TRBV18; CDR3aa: CASSPQGTGENTEAFF
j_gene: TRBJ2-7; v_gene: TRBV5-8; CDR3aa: CASSPGQGIGSYEQYF
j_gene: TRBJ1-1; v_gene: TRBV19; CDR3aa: CASSDRDRGRRNTEAFF
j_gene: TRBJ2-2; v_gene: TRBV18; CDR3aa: CASHPGLAPGELFF
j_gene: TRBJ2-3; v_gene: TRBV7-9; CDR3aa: CASSLGFGTSGSSTDTQYF
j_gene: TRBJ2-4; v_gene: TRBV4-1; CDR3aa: CASSQDDRTVKNIQYF